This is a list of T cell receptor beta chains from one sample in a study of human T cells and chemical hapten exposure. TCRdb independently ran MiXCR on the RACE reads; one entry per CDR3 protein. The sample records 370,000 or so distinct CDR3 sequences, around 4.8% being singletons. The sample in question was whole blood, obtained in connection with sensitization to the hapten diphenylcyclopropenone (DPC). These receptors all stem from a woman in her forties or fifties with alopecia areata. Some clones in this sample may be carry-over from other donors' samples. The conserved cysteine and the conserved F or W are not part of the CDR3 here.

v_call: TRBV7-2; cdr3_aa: ASSGGLKWEQF
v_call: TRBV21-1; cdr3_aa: ASTRGWRADTEAF
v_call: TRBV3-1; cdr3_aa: ASSQSVTDTQY
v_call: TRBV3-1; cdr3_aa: ASRHRGSGELF
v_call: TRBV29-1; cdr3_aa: SAGTSGRRGETQY
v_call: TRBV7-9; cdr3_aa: ASSLEFGSNSPYSSQPQH
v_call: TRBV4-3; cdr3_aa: ASSQDRYRPDTQY
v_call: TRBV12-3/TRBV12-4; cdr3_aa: ASSQGRINQPQH
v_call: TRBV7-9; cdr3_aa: ASSSEAGGNQPQH
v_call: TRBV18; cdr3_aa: ASSPQGADYGYT
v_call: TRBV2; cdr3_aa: ASSEANYGYT
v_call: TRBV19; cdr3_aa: AGSIEGNQPQH
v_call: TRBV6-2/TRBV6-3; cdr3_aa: ASSPRGEQF
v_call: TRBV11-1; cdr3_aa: ASSLTGTGTAF
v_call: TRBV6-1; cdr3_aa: ASSVGTDRYEQY
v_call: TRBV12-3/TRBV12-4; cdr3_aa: ASSLGRGPGNTIY
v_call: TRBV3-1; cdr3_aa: ASSPFHEGAAQY
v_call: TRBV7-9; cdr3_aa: ASSLASVSLNQPQH
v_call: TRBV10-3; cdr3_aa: AMSSDTGELF
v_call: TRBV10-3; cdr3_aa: AMGLAGGNEQF
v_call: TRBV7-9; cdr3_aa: ASSHDGLAVGEQF
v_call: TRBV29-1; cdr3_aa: SVGPGRLGGGYT
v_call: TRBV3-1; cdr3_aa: ATRGDWNTEAF
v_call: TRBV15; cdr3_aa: ATSRDGTAHSNQPQH
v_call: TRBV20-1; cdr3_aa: SARDSRAQGYT
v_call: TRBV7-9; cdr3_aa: ASSLGRGRTSDEQY
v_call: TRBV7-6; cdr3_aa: ASSPDRVGEKLF
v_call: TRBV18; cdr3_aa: ASSQRTASSYNSPLH
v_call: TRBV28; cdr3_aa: ASREVSGANVLT
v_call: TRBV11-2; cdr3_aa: ASSPGTSGSFSQETQY
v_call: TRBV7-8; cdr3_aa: ASSSPGYQREKLF
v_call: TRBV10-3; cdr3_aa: AIRTSGRASEQY
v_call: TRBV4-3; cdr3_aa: ASSQGTGGSYGYT
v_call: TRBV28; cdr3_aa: ASSLGLAGGDGELF
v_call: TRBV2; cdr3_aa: ASIRGRAHTGELF
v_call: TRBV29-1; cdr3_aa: SVARDEKLF
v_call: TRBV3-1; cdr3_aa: ASSPAGGPFNEQF
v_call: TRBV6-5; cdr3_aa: ASSQSPLGLAGNTQY
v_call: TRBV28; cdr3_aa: ASSFLGMNTEAF
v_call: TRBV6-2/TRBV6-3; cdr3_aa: ASRDLSGGQNEQF
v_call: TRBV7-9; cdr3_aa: ASSPGKGGRPGNTIY
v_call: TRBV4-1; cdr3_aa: ASSQDRGFSNQPQH
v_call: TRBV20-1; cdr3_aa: SAFVGGLNTEAF
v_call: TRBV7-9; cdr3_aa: ASSEQGIQY
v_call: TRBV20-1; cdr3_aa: SARKGGPNEKLF
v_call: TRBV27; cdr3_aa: ATRDRAGNTIY
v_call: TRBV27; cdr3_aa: ASSPRRARDNSPLH
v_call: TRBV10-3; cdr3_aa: AISELGGNQPQH
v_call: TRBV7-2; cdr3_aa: ASSPSGTGGYNEQF